The entry that follows covers one T cell receptor (beta chain) sequence. The data derive from a study of blood T cell repertoires in COVID-19. Study at large: From the United States, Italy and Spain came samples of acute and convalescent COVID-19. T cells, B-cell-depleted T cells, or PBMCs provided the cDNA or gDNA that served as material.

The authors' processing: Amplification of reference gene primers was used by the study to estimate nucleated cell counts. Generated by immunoSEQ multiplex PCR, the TCRdb table keeps only in-frame clones and is missing some. V and J calls and clone size follow that table, whereas D and trimming were derived from the DNA. The sample lists approximately 38,000 clones, approximately 88% seen once, with 7% to 8.5% in the top ten. V was clipped by 1 base and J by 3 bases, with 9 bases between them. This CDR3 comprises 14 residues. Germline CDR1 KGHSH, CDR2 LQKENI. The TCR originated in a human donor in a cohort sampled during active COVID-19. The gene calls are TRBV18 and TRBJ1-1; D gene uncertain. Material: peripheral blood. The CDR3: CASSPLTGYTEAFF. CDR3 nucleotide sequence: TGTGCCAGCTCACCACTAACCGGGTACACTGAAGCTTTCTTT.